This T cell receptor (beta chain) derives from a study of blood T cell repertoires in COVID-19. The wider study: PBMCs, B-cell-depleted T cells, or T cells provided the cDNA or gDNA that made up the material.

Germline V CDR1 and CDR2: SGHTA, FQGTGA. The CDR3 is 13 residues long. Trimming took 5 bases from V and 6 from J, leaving 11 bases between them. Original analysis: Cell counts per sample came from amplifying reference gene primers. Clones were sequenced by immunoSEQ multiplex PCR, and TCRdb holds only the in-frame ones, with some missing. V and J calls and clone size follow that table, whereas D and trimming were derived from the DNA. The sample holds hundreds of thousands of clones, approximately 88% seen once. V gene TRBV7-3 combines with J gene TRBJ2-1; D unclear. The sample taken for sequencing was peripheral blood. This TCR was recovered from a woman aged 50 to 65 with COVID-19, enrolled during active disease. CDR3 in DNA: TGTGCCAGCAGCCCACTGTCCACCAATGAGCAGTTCTTC. Translation: CASSPLSTNEQFF.